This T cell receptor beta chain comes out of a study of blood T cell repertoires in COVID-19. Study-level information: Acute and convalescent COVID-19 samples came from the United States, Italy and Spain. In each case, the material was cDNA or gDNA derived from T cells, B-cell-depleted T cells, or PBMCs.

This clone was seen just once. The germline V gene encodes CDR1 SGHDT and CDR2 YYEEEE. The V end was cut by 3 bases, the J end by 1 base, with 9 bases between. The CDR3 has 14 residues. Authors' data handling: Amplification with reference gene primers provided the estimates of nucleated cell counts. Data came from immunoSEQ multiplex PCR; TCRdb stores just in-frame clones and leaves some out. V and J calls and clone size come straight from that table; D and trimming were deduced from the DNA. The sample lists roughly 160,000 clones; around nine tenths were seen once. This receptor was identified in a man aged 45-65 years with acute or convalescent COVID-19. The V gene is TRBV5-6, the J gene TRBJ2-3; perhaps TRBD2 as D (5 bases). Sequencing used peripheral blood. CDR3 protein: CASSSGWGTDTQYF. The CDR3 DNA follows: TGTGCCAGCAGCTCGGGGTGGGGCACAGATACGCAGTATTTT. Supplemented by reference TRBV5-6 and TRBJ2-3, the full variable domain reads DAGVTQSPTHLIKTRGQQVTLRCSPKSGHDTVSWYQQALGQGPQFIFQYYEEEERQRGNFPDRFSGHQFPNYSSELNVNALLLGDSALYLCASSSGWGTDTQYFGPGTRLTVL.